This TCR beta chain stems from a study of Graves' ophthalmopathy and Graves' hyperthyroidism. In this sample, this clonotype turned up many times. The V end lost 3 bases, the J end lost 7 bases, and 4 bases lay between the germline ends. The CDR3 is made up of 12 amino acids. Scientists amplified the TCR beta CDR3 regions from RNA transcripts. The library came from an HTBI-primed first-round RT-PCR and a second-round multiplex PCR. Each CDR3 protein is one row after TCRdb ran MiXCR on the multiplex PCR reads. The repertoire holds 300,000 to 400,000 distinct CDR3 sequences, with about a sixth as singletons.

The material sequenced was peripheral blood. The source of this sequence is an adult man with Graves' ophthalmopathy. V is TRBV12-3 or TRBV12-4 and J is TRBJ1-6; no clear D. CDR3 protein: CASSFSNSPLHF. The DNA of the CDR3 is TGTGCCAGCAGTTTTTCGAATTCACCCCTCCACTTT.